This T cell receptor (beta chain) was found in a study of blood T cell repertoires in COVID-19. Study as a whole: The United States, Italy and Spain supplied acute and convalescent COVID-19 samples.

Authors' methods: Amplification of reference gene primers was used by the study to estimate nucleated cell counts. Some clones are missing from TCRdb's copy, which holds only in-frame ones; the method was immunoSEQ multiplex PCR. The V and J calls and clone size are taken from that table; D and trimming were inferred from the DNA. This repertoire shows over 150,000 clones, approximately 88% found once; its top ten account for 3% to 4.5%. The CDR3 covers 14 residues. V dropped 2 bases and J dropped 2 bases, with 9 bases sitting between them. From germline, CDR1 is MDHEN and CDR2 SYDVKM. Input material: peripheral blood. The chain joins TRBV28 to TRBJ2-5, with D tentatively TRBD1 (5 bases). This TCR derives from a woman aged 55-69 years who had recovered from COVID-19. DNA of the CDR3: TGTGCCAGCAGTTTAAGTCCAGGGCAAGAGACCCAGTACTTC. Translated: CASSLSPGQETQYF.